A selection of T cell receptor beta chains follows, all from one sample in a study of blood T cell repertoires in COVID-19. TCRdb keeps only in-frame clones here, not all; method: immunoSEQ multiplex PCR. Here the sample spans tens of thousands of clones, 70% to 90% being singletons. What was sequenced was peripheral blood. These receptors were obtained from a man between 60 and 75 years old with acute or convalescent COVID-19. The CDR3 runs from the conserved cysteine through the conserved F or W. The D gene is left open where the match is weak. Expanded clones are given a class, and other clones once, few, many or no size at all.

d_gene,abundance,v_gene,j_gene,CDR3nt,CDR3aa
-,-,TRBV11-2,TRBJ1-2,TGTGCCAGCAGCTTAGGTCCCCAAGAGTCTAACTATGGCTACACCTTC,CASSLGPQESNYGYTF
-,-,TRBV6-2/TRBV6-3,TRBJ2-1,TGTGCCAGCAGCCACCAGGCGGGCCTCTACAATGAGCAGTTCTTC,CASSHQAGLYNEQFF
-,-,TRBV19,TRBJ2-1,TGTGCCAGTAGTATGATCACCGGGATTCAGCAGTTCTTC,CASSMITGIQQFF
-,-,TRBV29-1,TRBJ1-2,TGCAGCGTTGGAATGGGAGATGATCCGTATGGCTACACCTTC,CSVGMGDDPYGYTF
-,-,TRBV7-2,TRBJ2-3,TGTGCCAGCAGCTTACGCGGGGCCACAGATACGCAGTATTTT,CASSLRGATDTQYF
-,-,TRBV4-1,TRBJ2-3,TGCGCCAGCAGCCCAGGTCTGGGGCGGGGTGACTCAGATACGCAGTATTTT,CASSPGLGRGDSDTQYF
-,-,TRBV11-1,TRBJ2-1,TGTGCCAGCAGCCAACAGGGAAGCTACAATGAGCAGTTCTTC,CASSQQGSYNEQFF
TRBD2,-,TRBV5-1,TRBJ2-5,TGCCCCAGCAATACGGGGCCAGCGGGGGCCACTTTGGAGACCCAGTACTTC,CPSNTGPAGATLETQYF
-,-,TRBV4-3,TRBJ2-7,TGCGCCAGCAGCCAAGATCCCCCCCCGAACTACTACGAGCAGTACTTC,CASSQDPPPNYYEQYF
TRBD1,-,TRBV7-2,TRBJ1-5,TGTGCCAGCAGCTTAGTGGCAGGGGGCACGCAGCCCCAGCATTTT,CASSLVAGGTQPQHF
-,once,TRBV2,TRBJ2-2,TGTGCCAGCAGTCCGTTTCGACAGGCGAACACCGGGGAGCTGTTTTTT,CASSPFRQANTGELFF
TRBD1,-,TRBV5-8,TRBJ2-3,TGTGCCAGCAGCCCTACTCGACAGGGGGCGCTTAGGGATACGCAGTATTTT,CASSPTRQGALRDTQYF
TRBD2,-,TRBV6-5,TRBJ2-1,TGTGCCAGCAGTAGCGGGGGCTCCTACAATGAGCAGTTCTTC,CASSSGGSYNEQFF
TRBD2,-,TRBV11-2,TRBJ2-1,TGTGCCAGCAGCCCCCTAGGGGTAGCGGGGAGTGAGCAGTTCTTC,CASSPLGVAGSEQFF
-,-,TRBV24-1,TRBJ1-4,TGTGCCACCAGTGATTTGGGGAGGGCGGATGAAAAACTGTTTTTT,CATSDLGRADEKLFF
-,-,TRBV4-2,TRBJ2-5,TGTGCCAGCAGCCAAGATCAAGCCGAACCGACCCAGTACTTC,CASSQDQAEPTQYF
-,once,TRBV19,TRBJ1-1,TGTGCCAGTGTATTACAGGGCTCCGACATGAACACTGAAGCTTTCTTT,CASVLQGSDMNTEAFF
-,-,TRBV7-9,TRBJ1-2,TGTGCCAGCAGCTTAGACAGGGAACTTTCTAACTATGGCTACACCTTC,CASSLDRELSNYGYTF
TRBD1,-,TRBV19,TRBJ1-5,TGTGCCAGTAGCCGTCCCCAGGGGGTCAATCAGCCCCAGCATTTT,CASSRPQGVNQPQHF
-,-,TRBV6-1,TRBJ1-2,TGTGCCAGCAGTGAAGATGGAGGAAGTAACTATGGCTACACCTTC,CASSEDGGSNYGYTF
TRBD1,-,TRBV5-1,TRBJ1-6,TGCGCCAGCAGCTTGGCTATCACACAGGGGTCACCCCTCCACTTT,CASSLAITQGSPLHF
TRBD1,-,TRBV27,TRBJ1-5,TGTGCCAGCAGTTTAATCGCGGACAGGGTCGGACAGCCCCAGCATTTT,CASSLIADRVGQPQHF